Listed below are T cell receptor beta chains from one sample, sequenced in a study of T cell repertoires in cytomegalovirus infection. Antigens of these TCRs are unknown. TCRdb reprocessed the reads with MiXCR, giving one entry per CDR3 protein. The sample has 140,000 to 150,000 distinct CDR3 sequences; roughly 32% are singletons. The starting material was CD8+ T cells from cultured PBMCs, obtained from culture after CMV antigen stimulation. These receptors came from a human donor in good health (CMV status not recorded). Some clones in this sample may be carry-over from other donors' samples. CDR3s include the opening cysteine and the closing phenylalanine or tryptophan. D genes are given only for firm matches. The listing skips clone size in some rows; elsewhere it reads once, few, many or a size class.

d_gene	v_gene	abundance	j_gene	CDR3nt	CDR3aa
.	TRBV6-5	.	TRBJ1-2	TGTGCCAGCAGACTCCGGGACGGGGACCCCTATGGCTACACCTTC	CASRLRDGDPYGYTF
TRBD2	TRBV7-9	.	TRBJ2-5	TGTGCCAGCAGCCCCGGACTAGCGGGGGAACTCCAAGAGACCCAGTACTTC	CASSPGLAGELQETQYF
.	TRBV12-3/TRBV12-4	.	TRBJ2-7	TGTGCCAGCGCCGCTGGTCGGGTTGAGCAGTACTTC	CASAAGRVEQYF
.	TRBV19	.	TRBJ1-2	TGTGCAACCCAAGGGGTCCCCTATGGCTACACCTTC	CATQGVPYGYTF
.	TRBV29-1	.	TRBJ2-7	TGCAGCGTTCAAGCGATAGGGCACTACGAGCAGTACTTC	CSVQAIGHYEQYF
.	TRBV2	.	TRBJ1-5	TGTGCCAGCAGTGAAGGATGGAGTAGCAATCAGCCCCAGCATTTT	CASSEGWSSNQPQHF
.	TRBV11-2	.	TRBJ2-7	TGTGCCAGCAGCTTAGCCCGAGGCGGCAGGGGCAACGAGCAGTACTTC	CASSLARGGRGNEQYF
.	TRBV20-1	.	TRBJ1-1	TGCAGTGCTAGTTTGTCGGGGGAAGCTTTCTTT	CSASLSGEAFF
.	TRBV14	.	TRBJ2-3	TGTGCCAGCAGCCAAGCCAGGCTACAAGATACGCAGTATTTT	CASSQARLQDTQYF
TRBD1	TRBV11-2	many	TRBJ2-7	TGTGCCAGCAGCTCTGGACAGGGGGCCTACGAGCAGTACTTC	CASSSGQGAYEQYF
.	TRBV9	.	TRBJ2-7	TGTGCCAGCAGCTCCTCGAGGGGACCTAACGAGCAGTACTTC	CASSSSRGPNEQYF
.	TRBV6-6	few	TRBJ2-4	TGTGCCAGCAGCTCGCTAGCTGGGGGATACATTCAGTACTTC	CASSSLAGGYIQYF
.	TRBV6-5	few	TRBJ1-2	TGTGCCAGCAGTTACGGACGACAGAGAACTAACTATGGCTACACCTTC	CASSYGRQRTNYGYTF
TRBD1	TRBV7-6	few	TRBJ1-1	TGTGCCAGCAGCCACGGGACAGGGATTAACACTGAAGCTTTCTTT	CASSHGTGINTEAFF
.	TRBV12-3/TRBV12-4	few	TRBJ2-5	TGTGCCAGCAGTGGACCCCAAGAGACCCAGTACTTC	CASSGPQETQYF
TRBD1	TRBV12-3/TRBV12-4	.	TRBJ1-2	TGTGCCAGCAGTTTAGAATTCGGGGCCGACAGGGGAGAGCACGGCTACACCTTC	CASSLEFGADRGEHGYTF
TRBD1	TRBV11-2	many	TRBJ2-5	TGTGCCAGCAGCTTAGGGGACAGTAGGAGAGAGACCCAGTACTTC	CASSLGDSRRETQYF
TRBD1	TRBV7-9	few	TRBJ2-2	TGTGCCAGCAGCCATCGCGACAGGGCCGGGGAGCTGTTTTTT	CASSHRDRAGELFF
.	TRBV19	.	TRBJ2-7	TGTGCCACCCAGACGGTGTACGAGCAGTACTTC	CATQTVYEQYF
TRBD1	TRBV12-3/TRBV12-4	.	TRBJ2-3	TGTGCCAGCACCATGACAGGGTCGCCAGATACGCAGTATTTT	CASTMTGSPDTQYF
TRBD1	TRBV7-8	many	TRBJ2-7	TGTGCCAGCAGCCATTCTCCCGGGACAGGGGGATCCGTCTCGGCCGAGCAGTACTTC	CASSHSPGTGGSVSAEQYF
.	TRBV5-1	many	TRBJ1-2	TGCGCCAGCAGCTTGAGCCCGTTTATCTATGGCTACACCTTC	CASSLSPFIYGYTF
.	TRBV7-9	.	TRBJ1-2	TGTGCCAGCAGCGCCCACCCGGGGACCGGTGGCTACACCTTC	CASSAHPGTGGYTF
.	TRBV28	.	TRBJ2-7	TGTGCCAGCAGTTTGGACATCAACGAGCAGTACTTC	CASSLDINEQYF
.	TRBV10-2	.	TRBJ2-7	TGCGCCAGCAGTGCGGCAGGGGCCCCAGGCGAGCAGTACTTC	CASSAAGAPGEQYF
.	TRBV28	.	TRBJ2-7	TGTGCCAGCAGTTCCTTCCGGGCGGGGTTCTCCTACGAGCAGTACTTC	CASSSFRAGFSYEQYF
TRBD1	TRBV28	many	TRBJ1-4	TGTGCCAGCAGTCCAACGACAGGGGGCCTGGAAAAACTGTTTTTT	CASSPTTGGLEKLFF